This TCR beta chain was observed in a study of blood T cell repertoires in COVID-19. Original analysis: Quantification of nucleated cells was approximated via reference gene primer amplification. Generated by immunoSEQ multiplex PCR, the TCRdb table keeps only in-frame clones and is missing some. V, J and clone size were drawn from that table, and D and trimming were deduced from the DNA. The profile shows about 190,000 clones, approximately 79% of them singletons. The CDR3 is made up of 16 amino acids. Per the germline V gene, CDR1 is SEHNR and CDR2 is FQNEAQ (reference sequence). V lost 4 bases, J lost 6 bases, and 21 bases lay in between.

The chain couples TRBV7-9 to TRBJ1-1, with a tentative D call TRBD1 (5 bases). The sequencing input was peripheral blood. The TCR sequence derives from a woman aged 45-65 years with acute or convalescent COVID-19. The CDR3 is CASSSGGDCCGAEAFF. The CDR3 bases are TGTGCCAGCAGCTCCGGCGGGGACTGCTGTGGGGCTGAAGCTTTCTTT.